These 29 T cell receptor beta chains were sequenced from one sample in a study of shared clonotypes between healthy human individuals. Cells designated naive CD8 were CD45RO-negative and were positively selected for CCR7, with terminally differentiated effector memory CD45RA+ cells excluded. Libraries were prepared by immunoSEQ multiplex PCR; TCRdb keeps only in-frame clonotypes and omits some of them. Found here are fewer than 1 million clones, about 96% of them singletons; the top ten hold 0.2% to 0.25%. The sample was naive CD8+ T cells sorted from blood. Receptors were obtained from a man aged 30 to 39 in good health.

The chain links TRBV6-6 to TRBJ1-4; perhaps TRBD1 as D (5 bases). Germline V gene data show CDR1 as MNHNY and CDR2 as SVGAGI (reference sequence). The CDR3 has 16 residues. Between the trimmed V and J ends, which lost 0 bases and 3 bases, there was a span of 11 bases. Here the CDR3 reads CASSYSVGGANEKLFF. The CDR3 nucleotides are TGTGCCAGCAGTTACTCTGTTGGGGGGGCTAATGAAAAACTGTTTTTT.

This rearrangement joins TRBV4-1 to TRBJ2-2; a weak D match, TRBD1 (6 bases). The CDR3 length is 16 residues. V was trimmed by 0 bases and J by 4 bases, leaving 12 bases between them. Germline V CDR1 and CDR2: MGHRA, YSYEKL. CDR3 DNA sequence: TGCGCCAGCAGCCAAGACTGGGGGCTTGGCACCGGGGAGCTGTTTTTT. The encoded protein is CASSQDWGLGTGELFF.

The rearrangement joins TRBV13 to TRBJ2-1; 10 bases are a match to TRBD1. The CDR3 spans 15 residues. V shed 3 bases and J 6 bases; nucleotides not matched to a gene: 5. Germline V gene sequence: CDR1 PRHDT, CDR2 FYEKMQ (reference sequence). The CDR3 nucleotides read TGTGCCAGCAGCTTCCGGGACAGGGGATTCAATGAGCAGTTCTTC. This codes for CASSFRDRGFNEQFF.

The V gene is TRBV6-5, the J gene TRBJ1-2; D unresolved. Germline assignment: CDR1 MNHEY and CDR2 SVGAGI. This CDR3 is 15 amino acids long. Trimming shortened V by 0 bases and J by 1 base, and 9 bases separated the two germline ends. CDR3 in DNA: TGTGCCAGCAGTTACTCCATTCAGGATAACTATGGCTACACCTTC. It encodes CASSYSIQDNYGYTF.

J is TRBJ2-7 and V is TRBV27, with TRBD2 matching 11 bases. Germline assignment: CDR1 MNHEY and CDR2 SMNVEV (reference sequence). V shed 6 bases and J 2 bases; nucleotides not matched to a gene: 9. There are 16 residues in the CDR3. The CDR3 is CASSLAGGPVTYEQYF. The DNA for the CDR3 is TGTGCCAGCAGCTTAGCGGGAGGGCCTGTGACCTACGAGCAGTACTTC.

This chain connects TRBV6-1 to TRBJ2-7, with D perhaps assigned TRBD1 or TRBD2 (5 bases each). V was shortened by 6 bases and J by 2 bases, with 14 bases between the two germline ends. CDR3 size: 14 residues. Germline V gene data show CDR1 as MNHNS and CDR2 as SASEGT. The CDR3 DNA reads TGTGCCAGCAGGGACCGGGACGGACCCTACGAGCAGTACTTC. It specifies CASRDRDGPYEQYF.

The V call is TRBV10-3, the J call TRBJ2-7; TRBD1 agrees at 7 bases. Germline CDR1 ENHRY, CDR2 SYGVKD. With V trimmed by 0 bases and J by 4 bases, 6 bases remained unmatched. This CDR3 is 15 amino acids long. In DNA, the CDR3 is TGTGCCATCAGTGAGTCCACAGGGGCCCCTTACGAGCAGTACTTC. Residues: CAISESTGAPYEQYF.

J is TRBJ2-7 and V is TRBV4-2, with D unclear. V lost 0 bases and J lost 5, with 8 bases in between. Germline V gene data show CDR1 as LGHNA and CDR2 as YNFKEQ. The CDR3 loop spans 13 amino acids. CDR3 region: CASSQDPENEQYF. The CDR3 DNA sequence: TGTGCCAGCAGCCAAGATCCCGAAAACGAGCAGTACTTC.

CDR3 DNA: TGTGCCAGCAGTTTAGAGGGGTGGCTAGCGGGTCCCGCAAGGGGGGGTAACACAGATACGCAGTATTTT. Protein product: CASSLEGWLAGPARGGNTDTQYF. The rearrangement links TRBV27 to TRBJ2-3, with TRBD2 identical over 8 bases. V shed 2 bases, J shed 2 bases, and the junction held 27 bases outside the gene matches. Per the germline V gene, CDR1 is MNHEY and CDR2 is SMNVEV (reference sequence). CDR3 length: 23 amino acids.

This clone was recorded only once. The rearrangement joins TRBV5-6 to TRBJ2-5; D gene ambiguous. Germline V gene data show CDR1 as SGHDT and CDR2 as YYEEEE. V gave up 2 bases and J gave up 7 bases, with 12 bases separating them. The CDR3 runs to 13 residues. This CDR3 reads CASSLILTMTQYF. The CDR3 DNA follows: TGTGCCAGCAGCTTAATCCTTACTATGACCCAGTACTTC.

The chain employs TRBV4-3 and TRBJ2-3; D tentatively fits TRBD1 or TRBD2 (5 bases each). Trimming removed 0 bases from V and 5 bases from J, with 15 bases in between. This CDR3 is 16 amino acids long. The germline V gene has CDR1 LGHNA and CDR2 YSLEER. The CDR3 region has the DNA TGCGCCAGCAGCCAAGACTATAGGGACGTATTAGATACGCAGTATTTT. This codes for CASSQDYRDVLDTQYF.

Comment on this clone: Other nucleotide sequences from this sample produce the same CDR3. The chain has TRBV9 and TRBJ2-7; a possible D gene is TRBD2 (5 bases). The CDR3 is 12 residues long. V was clipped by 2 bases and J by 6 bases, with 9 bases between them. The V gene's germline CDR1 is SGDLS and CDR2 YYNGEE. CDR3: CASSVGRGEQYF. The CDR3 DNA is TGTGCCAGCAGCGTCGGACGGGGCGAGCAGTACTTC.

The gene calls are TRBV15 and TRBJ2-7; perhaps TRBD1 as D (5 bases). There are 17 residues in the CDR3. V lost 3 bases, J lost 2 bases, and 20 bases lay in between. Per germline, CDR1 LNHNV and CDR2 YYDKDF (reference sequence). Written as DNA, the CDR3 is TGTGCCACCAGCAGCGGCGGAGCAGGGATCGTTCCCTACGAGCAGTACTTC. Translating gives CATSSGGAGIVPYEQYF.

The chain joins TRBV18 to TRBJ2-6; D unresolved. The CDR3 extends over 16 amino acids. Germline CDR1 and CDR2: KGHSH and LQKENI. Trimming left V 4 bases short and J 0 bases short, with 10 bases between. CDR3 bases: TGTGCCAGCTCACGGACGGCCAACTCTGGGGCCAACGTCCTGACTTTC. Protein sequence: CASSRTANSGANVLTF.

This chain uses TRBV19 with TRBJ1-1; D might be TRBD1 (6 bases). V was trimmed by 8 bases and J by 1 base, leaving 20 bases between them. CDR3 size: 16 residues. Germline CDR1 reads LNHDA; CDR2 reads SQIVND (reference sequence). The CDR3 is CASHLDRSVSNTEAFF. In DNA, the CDR3 is TGTGCCAGTCACCTCGACAGGAGCGTTTCGAACACTGAAGCTTTCTTT.

This clone showed up just a few times. This rearrangement joins TRBV10-3 to TRBJ2-7; D is undetermined. The CDR3 loop spans 12 amino acids. In germline, CDR1 is ENHRY, CDR2 SYGVKD. The V and J ends lost 4 bases and 6 bases respectively, with 10 bases between them. CDR3 loop: CAISAEMREQYF. In nucleotides, the CDR3 is TGTGCCATCAGTGCTGAGATGCGCGAGCAGTACTTC.

The chain combines TRBV7-8 with TRBJ2-3, with a tentative D call TRBD1 (5 bases). The CDR3 totals 16 residues. CDR1 and CDR2 (germline): SGHVS, FQNEAQ. V dropped 4 bases and J dropped 6 bases, with 20 bases sitting between them. The CDR3 nucleotides read TGTGCCAGCAGCTCCAGACAGTTATCCTCTACGGATACGCAGTATTTT. This codes for CASSSRQLSSTDTQYF.

The J gene is TRBJ2-7, the V gene TRBV29-1; 8 positions match TRBD2. V lost 5 bases to trimming and J lost 0 bases; unmatched junction nucleotides: 6. The CDR3 loop spans 14 amino acids. Germline V lookup: CDR1 SQVTM, CDR2 ANQGSEA. The CDR3 DNA reads as TGCAGCGTTCAGCGAGCGGGAGCCTCCTACGAGCAGTACTTC. Protein product: CSVQRAGASYEQYF.

This chain joins TRBV7-2 and TRBJ2-1; D gene ambiguous. Trimming pared 5 bases from V and 1 base from J, leaving 9 bases between. Germline loops: CDR1 SGHTA, CDR2 FQGNSA. The CDR3 covers 14 residues. The CDR3: CASSTTLSYNEQFF. The CDR3 DNA is TGTGCCAGCAGCACAACTCTATCCTACAATGAGCAGTTCTTC.

The chain employs TRBV29-1 and TRBJ2-7, with D perhaps matching TRBD1 (5 bases). Germline CDR1 and CDR2: SQVTM and ANQGSEA. There are 14 residues in the CDR3. V was cut by 0 bases and J by 6 bases, with 15 bases left in between. DNA of the CDR3: TGCAGCGTTGAAGATCAGGGTATTGTAGGCGAGCAGTACTTC. It specifies CSVEDQGIVGEQYF.

This clone is a singleton in its sample. J is TRBJ2-1 and V is TRBV29-1, with 7 positions matching TRBD2. This CDR3 comprises 16 residues. V shed 0 bases and J 6 bases; nucleotides not matched to a gene: 11. The germline V gene encodes CDR1 SQVTM and CDR2 ANQGSEA. The CDR3 DNA is TGCAGCGTTGAAGACGCCACTAGTGGGAGGGCCAATGAGCAGTTCTTC. It yields the protein CSVEDATSGRANEQFF.

This chain joins TRBV4-1 and TRBJ2-1; D ambiguous. V gave up 5 bases and J gave up 2 bases, with 7 bases separating them. The germline V gene has CDR1 MGHRA and CDR2 YSYEKL. This CDR3 has 13 amino acids. The CDR3 region has the DNA TGCGCCAGCAGCTCAGCCACCTACAATGAGCAGTTCTTC. It specifies CASSSATYNEQFF.

The chain has TRBV15 and TRBJ2-5, with a weak D call TRBD1 (6 bases). Looked up from germline, CDR1 is LNHNV and CDR2 is YYDKDF (reference sequence). V dropped 4 bases and J dropped 5 bases, with 8 bases sitting between them. The CDR3 is 12 amino acids. CDR3 amino acids: CATSIDRETQYF. CDR3 bases: TGTGCCACCAGCATCGACAGGGAGACCCAGTACTTC.

The chain is built from TRBV2 and TRBJ2-2; D unresolved. Germline V lookup: CDR1 SNHLY, CDR2 FYNNEI. CDR3 size: 12 residues. V was pared by 6 bases and J by 3 bases, with 5 bases between. CDR3 nucleotides: TGTGCCAGCAGCCCCGACACCGGGGAGCTGTTTTTT. Translation: CASSPDTGELFF. Full variable domain (remainder filled in from reference TRBV2 and TRBJ2-2): EPEVTQTPSHQVTQMGQEVILRCVPISNHLYFYWYRQILGQKVEFLVSFYNNEISEKSEIFDDQFSVERPDGSNFTLKIRSTKLEDSAMYFCASSPDTGELFFGEGSRLTVL.

This clone has only one observation. This chain links TRBV5-6 with TRBJ2-1, with D perhaps TRBD1 (5 bases). This CDR3 has 13 residues. The V end was cut by 3 bases, the J end by 4 bases, with 8 bases between. Per the germline V gene, CDR1 is SGHDT and CDR2 is YYEEEE. The CDR3 reads CASSSDTYNEQFF. DNA for the CDR3: TGTGCCAGCAGCTCGGACACGTACAATGAGCAGTTCTTC.

The chain is built from TRBV4-1 and TRBJ2-7, with TRBD2 matching 10 bases. Trimming at V came to 0 bases and at J to 2 bases, leaving 1 base not matched to a gene. There are 15 residues in the CDR3. The germline V gene encodes CDR1 MGHRA and CDR2 YSYEKL. This CDR3 reads CASSQEGLAAYEQYF. In DNA, the CDR3 is TGCGCCAGCAGCCAAGAAGGACTAGCGGCCTACGAGCAGTACTTC.

V usage is TRBV5-1 and J usage is TRBJ2-7, with D maybe TRBD1 (6 bases). The germline V and J ends were trimmed by 2 bases and 0 bases, with 12 bases remaining between them. Germline V gene sequence: CDR1 SGHRS, CDR2 YFSETQ. CDR3 size: 15 residues. DNA of the CDR3: TGCGCCAGCAGCTTCGGACAGACCGACTCCTACGAGCAGTACTTC. Translation gives CASSFGQTDSYEQYF. Full variable domain (missing parts from reference TRBV5-1 and TRBJ2-7): KAGVTQTPRYLIKTRGQQVTLSCSPISGHRSVSWYQQTPGQGLQFLFEYFSETQRNKGNFPGRFSGRQFSNSRSEMNVSTLELGDSALYLCASSFGQTDSYEQYFGPGTRLTVT.

The rearrangement uses TRBV27 and TRBJ2-1; tentatively, D is TRBD2 (6 bases). V was cut by 3 bases and J by 0 bases, with 9 bases left in between. Per the germline V gene, CDR1 is MNHEY and CDR2 is SMNVEV (reference sequence). This CDR3 spans 15 amino acids. CDR3 nucleotides: TGTGCCAGCAGTTTCTACGGGAGCTCCTACAATGAGCAGTTCTTC. The encoded protein is CASSFYGSSYNEQFF.

For this clone: Other nucleotide sequences in the sample specify the same CDR3. The chain is built from TRBV29-1 and TRBJ1-1, with a possible D match to TRBD1 (5 bases). V dropped 4 bases and J dropped 1 base, with 10 bases sitting between them. The germline V gene encodes CDR1 SQVTM and CDR2 ANQGSEA. This CDR3 contains 13 residues. In DNA form, the CDR3 reads TGCAGCGTTGCTGGGCAGGGGAACACTGAAGCTTTCTTT. It yields the protein CSVAGQGNTEAFF.